These 23 T cell receptor beta chains share one sample of origin, sequenced in a study of blood T cell repertoires in COVID-19. The method was immunoSEQ multiplex PCR; TCRdb's version includes in-frame clones alone and lacks a portion of them. The sample shows under 200,000 clones, more than 70% of them seen only once. Specimen: peripheral blood. The receptors were sampled from a man aged 35-49 years with active or convalescent COVID-19.

The chain couples TRBV19 to TRBJ2-1; 7 bases agree with TRBD1. This CDR3 has 15 residues. Germline trimming cut 4 bases from V and 6 bases from J; bases unmatched to any gene: 9. CDR1 is LNHDA and CDR2 is SQIVND in the germline V gene (reference sequence). The CDR3 loop is CASSNRDRVPNEQFF. CDR3 nucleotide sequence: TGTGCCAGTAGTAACCGGGACAGAGTCCCCAATGAGCAGTTCTTC.

The rearrangement uses TRBV5-3 and TRBJ2-5, with TRBD1 identical over 8 bases. TRBV5-3 is sorted into the ORF group, with uncertain function. The ends lost 0 bases at V and 0 bases at J; junction bases unmatched: 4. This CDR3 has 16 residues. The CDR3 nucleotides are TGTGCCAGAAGCTTGGGGACAGGGAGAGACCAAGAGACCCAGTACTTC. Translating gives CARSLGTGRDQETQYF.

CDR3 protein: CSVEQGNSGNTIYF. The CDR3 nucleotides read TGCAGCGTTGAACAGGGCAACTCTGGAAACACCATATATTTT. V and J are TRBV29-1 and TRBJ1-3, with D perhaps matching TRBD1 (5 bases). Deletions cut 2 bases from V and 0 bases from J, with 8 bases between. The germline gives CDR1 SQVTM, CDR2 ANQGSEA. The CDR3 is made up of 14 amino acids.

This rearrangement joins TRBV5-1 to TRBJ1-6; no reliable D call. The CDR3 consists of 14 residues. The germline V and J ends were trimmed by 4 bases and 1 base, with 6 bases remaining between them. Germline-derived CDR1 and CDR2 are SGHRS and YFSETQ. The CDR3 loop reads CASSIESYNSPLHF. The DNA for the CDR3 is TGCGCCAGCAGCATTGAGTCCTATAATTCACCCCTCCACTTT.

The chain recombines TRBV7-9 with TRBJ1-2; possibly TRBD1 for D (5 bases). Trimming shortened V by 2 bases and J by 8 bases, and 12 bases separated the two germline ends. The germline V gene encodes CDR1 SEHNR and CDR2 FQNEAQ (reference sequence). This CDR3 is 13 amino acids long. CDR3 sequence: CASSLLDRTGYTF. DNA for the CDR3: TGTGCCAGCAGCTTACTTGACAGAACAGGCTACACCTTC. Full variable domain (outside the CDR3, taken from reference TRBV7-9 and TRBJ1-2): DTGVSQNPRHKITKRGQNVTFRCDPISEHNRLYWYRQTLGQGPEFLTYFQNEAQLEKSRLLSDRFSAERPKGSFSTLEIQRTEQGDSAMYLCASSLLDRTGYTFGSGTRLTVV.

This chain joins TRBV29-1 and TRBJ1-1, with 7 bases fitting TRBD1. Germline loops: CDR1 SQVTM, CDR2 ANQGSEA. V lost 6 bases to trimming and J lost 2 bases; unmatched junction nucleotides: 6. The length of the CDR3 is 13 residues. The CDR3 DNA follows: TGCAGCGTCTCAGGGGGGTCCAACACTGAAGCTTTCTTT. Protein sequence: CSVSGGSNTEAFF.

The V and J genes are TRBV28 and TRBJ1-1, with D possibly matching TRBD1 (5 bases). In germline, CDR1 is MDHEN, CDR2 SYDVKM. Deletions cut 4 bases from V and 6 bases from J, with 12 bases between. The CDR3 consists of 13 residues. The CDR3 loop is CASSWGVIAEAFF. The CDR3 DNA reads TGTGCCAGCAGTTGGGGGGTTATTGCTGAAGCTTTCTTT.

This clone was recorded a few times. The CDR3 DNA is TGTGCCAGCAGCGTTTTGGGAGACAGGGGGAATGAAAAACTGTTTTTT. It codes for CASSVLGDRGNEKLFF. The chain recombines TRBV13 with TRBJ1-4, with 9 nucleotides matching TRBD1. Germline assignment: CDR1 PRHDT and CDR2 FYEKMQ (reference sequence). The CDR3 extends over 16 amino acids. V lost 5 bases and J lost 5; bases outside the gene matches: 9.

J is TRBJ1-1 and V is TRBV12-3 or TRBV12-4; D is undetermined. The CDR3 totals 12 residues. Trimming removed 3 bases at V and 8 bases at J, with 10 bases between. The DNA of the CDR3 is TGTGCCAGCAGTTTCATCGGCGGGGAAGCTTTCTTT. Translated: CASSFIGGEAFF.

This chain joins TRBV6-5 and TRBJ1-2; 8 bases fit TRBD1. V dropped 6 bases and J dropped 4; count of bases not matched to a gene: 10. Germline V gene data show CDR1 as MNHEY and CDR2 as SVGAGI. This CDR3 has 15 residues. The CDR3 region is CASSLGQGALYGYTF. CDR3 bases: TGTGCCAGCAGCCTTGGACAGGGCGCACTCTATGGCTACACCTTC.

This sequence joins TRBV5-6 and TRBJ1-2, with 9 bases matching TRBD1. The CDR3 extends over 15 amino acids. CDR1 SGHDT and CDR2 YYEEEE come from the germline V gene. The junction had 7 bases not matched to a gene; V was cut back by 1 base and J by 6 bases. CDR3 residues: CASSLTAGTGHGYTF. In DNA, the CDR3 is TGTGCCAGCAGCTTGACCGCCGGGACAGGGCATGGCTACACCTTC.

The chain is built from TRBV7-9 and TRBJ1-2; D possibly corresponds to TRBD1 (5 bases). The ends were cut back, 3 bases at V and 7 bases at J, with 9 bases in the middle. CDR1 and CDR2 (germline): SEHNR, FQNEAQ (reference sequence). CDR3 length: 12 amino acids. The CDR3 coding sequence is TGTGCCAGCAGCTTGGACAAAGCTGGCTACACCTTC. Translation: CASSLDKAGYTF. The variable domain in full, with the rest retrieved from reference TRBV7-9 and TRBJ1-2, is DTGVSQNPRHKITKRGQNVTFRCDPISEHNRLYWYRQTLGQGPEFLTYFQNEAQLEKSRLLSDRFSAERPKGSFSTLEIQRTEQGDSAMYLCASSLDKAGYTFGSGTRLTVV.

The chain couples TRBV4-3 to TRBJ1-3, with 7 bases fitting TRBD1. Per germline, CDR1 LGHNA and CDR2 YSLEER. V was pared by 1 base and J by 0 bases, with 6 bases of the junction left unmatched. This CDR3 is 17 amino acids long. The CDR3: CASSQGSTGSSGNTIYF. Here the CDR3 DNA reads TGCGCCAGCAGCCAAGGGTCGACAGGGAGCTCTGGAAACACCATATATTTT.

The chain couples TRBV5-4 to TRBJ2-7, with D maybe TRBD2 (5 bases). V shed 2 bases and J shed 1 base, with 10 bases lying between them. The CDR3 totals 14 residues. Germline values: CDR1 SGHNT, CDR2 YYREEE (reference sequence). The CDR3 is CASSLPTRSYEQYF. The CDR3 DNA sequence: TGTGCCAGCAGCTTACCCACTAGGTCCTACGAGCAGTACTTC.

This clone turned up a few times. V is TRBV3-1 (or the pseudogene TRBV3-2) and J is TRBJ2-1; the D gene is possibly TRBD2 (5 bases). CDR3 length: 14 amino acids. The V gene lost 4 bases and the J gene lost 9 bases, with 16 bases spanning the gap. The germline V gene has CDR1 LGHDT and CDR2 YNNKEL (reference sequence). Written as DNA, the CDR3 is TGTGCCAGCAGCCCATTCGGGGTCTTTACTGAGCAGTTCTTC. It translates to CASSPFGVFTEQFF.

This chain uses TRBV7-9 with TRBJ1-2; 9 nucleotides line up with TRBD1. The CDR3 loop spans 14 amino acids. The germline V gene has CDR1 SEHNR and CDR2 FQNEAQ (reference sequence). The junction had 3 bases not matched to a gene; V was cut back by 5 bases and J by 2 bases. The CDR3 spells CASSVGQGNYGYTF. DNA for the CDR3: TGTGCCAGCAGCGTCGGACAGGGGAACTATGGCTACACCTTC.

The V gene is TRBV2, the J gene TRBJ2-7; TRBD1 agrees at 7 bases. Losses at the gene ends were 6 bases for V and 0 bases for J; bases not matched to a gene: 11. Germline V gives CDR1 SNHLY, CDR2 FYNNEI. The CDR3 has 16 amino acids. The CDR3 sequence: CASSGVQGFISYEQYF. For the CDR3, the DNA is TGTGCCAGCAGCGGCGTACAGGGGTTTATCTCCTACGAGCAGTACTTC.

The V gene is TRBV7-8, the J gene TRBJ1-1, with D possibly matching TRBD1 (6 bases). From germline, CDR1 is SGHVS and CDR2 FQNEAQ. This CDR3 has 14 residues. Deletions cut 2 bases from V and 1 base from J, with 8 bases between. CDR3 in amino acids: CASSLKTGNTEAFF. For the CDR3, the DNA is TGTGCCAGCAGCTTAAAGACAGGGAACACTGAAGCTTTCTTT.

Details on this clone: At one end the junction does not follow the germline gene, possibly because of a read error. The chain joins TRBV5-1 to TRBJ1-1; 9 bases are a match to TRBD1. The CDR3 has 14 residues. Germline loops: CDR1 SGHRS, CDR2 YFSETQ. This CDR3 reads CTSSPGQGVSEAFF. CDR3 DNA: TGCACCAGCAGCCCGGGACAGGGTGTCAGTGAAGCTTTCTTT.

The J gene is TRBJ1-1, the V gene TRBV5-1; D not resolved. The ends were cut back, 7 bases at V and 0 bases at J, with 13 bases in the middle. This CDR3 comprises 14 residues. CDR1 and CDR2 (germline): SGHRS, YFSETQ. The DNA of the CDR3 is TGCGCCAGCTCTCTGGACTGGGTGAACACTGAAGCTTTCTTT. This gives the protein CASSLDWVNTEAFF.

The chain uses TRBV7-2 and TRBJ2-1, with a possible D match to TRBD2 (7 bases). The germline CDR1 and CDR2 sequences are SGHTA and FQGNSA. The CDR3 sequence is 14 residues long. V lost 4 bases, J lost 8 bases, and 15 bases lay in between. CDR3 sequence (DNA): TGTGCCAGCAGCTCGGCGGGGGCTTTCCATGAGCAGTTCTTC. Translating it yields CASSSAGAFHEQFF.

This clone was seen a single time. This chain connects TRBV28 to TRBJ2-3; D is uncertain. CDR3 length: 12 residues. Germline CDR1 reads MDHEN; CDR2 reads SYDVKM. Deletions cut 6 bases from V and 4 bases from J, with 8 bases between. The CDR3 loop is CASRSRADTQYF. Written as DNA, the CDR3 is TGTGCCAGCAGATCAAGAGCAGATACGCAGTATTTT.

The chain couples TRBV28 to TRBJ2-3; no clear D. V lost 5 bases and J lost 4, with 10 bases in between. The CDR3 spans 13 residues. Germline V gives CDR1 MDHEN, CDR2 SYDVKM. This CDR3 reads CASSRDWADTQYF. In DNA form, the CDR3 reads TGTGCCAGCAGTCGAGACTGGGCAGATACGCAGTATTTT.